The rows below give T cell receptor beta chains drawn from one sample of a study of monozygotic twins with inflammatory bowel disease. TCRdb processed the 5' RACE reads again and assigns one entry to each CDR3 protein, with no DNA. The sample's table shows around 410,000 distinct CDR3 sequences. Sequencing used blood. Receptors were obtained from a human donor with ulcerative colitis or Crohn's disease, or a healthy co-twin of an affected twin (not recorded which). Both conserved end residues are part of each CDR3.

J | V | CDR3
TRBJ1-1 | TRBV4-2 | CASSQDGGGRGTEAFF
TRBJ2-1 | TRBV2 | CASREGETLSNEQFF
TRBJ2-5 | TRBV28 | CASSQARASGSQETQYF
TRBJ1-1 | TRBV6-1 | CASRTGMNTEAFF
TRBJ2-1 | TRBV5-1 | CASSSVGGSQDNEQFF
TRBJ2-7 | TRBV27 | CASSGAGGYEQYF
TRBJ1-6 | TRBV28 | CASSLPGAIDSPLHF
TRBJ1-6 | TRBV12-3/TRBV12-4 | CASSLGGNSPLHF
TRBJ2-7 | TRBV3-1 | CASSRLPTSGRAREQYF
TRBJ1-1 | TRBV30 | CAWSRYRGVAEAFF
TRBJ1-5 | TRBV15 | CATSRATSSNQPQHF
TRBJ2-7 | TRBV28 | CASSFIAPEQYF
TRBJ2-1 | TRBV7-2 | CASSPPTGLGDEQFF
TRBJ2-1 | TRBV11-1 | CASSSPGSSGGAYNEQFF
TRBJ2-3 | TRBV5-1 | CASGPVAGADTQYF
TRBJ2-5 | TRBV11-2 | CASTPQTPQNLVETQYF
TRBJ2-1 | TRBV20-1 | CSVGGGTNEQFF
TRBJ1-2 | TRBV20-1 | CSAPDRRNYGYTF
TRBJ2-3 | TRBV7-9 | CASSLPGPDTQYF
TRBJ1-2 | TRBV7-9 | CASSLGGLANYGYIF
TRBJ2-7 | TRBV7-2 | CASSFSSVEQYF
TRBJ1-1 | TRBV5-6 | CASSLYGGYEAFF
TRBJ2-2 | TRBV5-1 | CASSFRLLDGLAGDWAGELFF
TRBJ1-2 | TRBV7-9 | CASSPGQYGYTF
TRBJ2-7 | TRBV20-1 | CSARDRAGGRYEQYF
TRBJ2-1 | TRBV7-9 | CASSSNRFSYNEQFF
TRBJ2-2 | TRBV4-3 | CASSQDRGQGGTGELFF
TRBJ2-1 | TRBV29-1 | CSVGLMGEQFF
TRBJ1-3 | TRBV3-1 | CASSQGGSRNTIYF
TRBJ2-3 | TRBV7-6 | CASSSKAGASTDTQYF
TRBJ2-2 | TRBV27 | CASRGTGNTGELFF
TRBJ2-7 | TRBV28 | CASSFGGSGGEQYF